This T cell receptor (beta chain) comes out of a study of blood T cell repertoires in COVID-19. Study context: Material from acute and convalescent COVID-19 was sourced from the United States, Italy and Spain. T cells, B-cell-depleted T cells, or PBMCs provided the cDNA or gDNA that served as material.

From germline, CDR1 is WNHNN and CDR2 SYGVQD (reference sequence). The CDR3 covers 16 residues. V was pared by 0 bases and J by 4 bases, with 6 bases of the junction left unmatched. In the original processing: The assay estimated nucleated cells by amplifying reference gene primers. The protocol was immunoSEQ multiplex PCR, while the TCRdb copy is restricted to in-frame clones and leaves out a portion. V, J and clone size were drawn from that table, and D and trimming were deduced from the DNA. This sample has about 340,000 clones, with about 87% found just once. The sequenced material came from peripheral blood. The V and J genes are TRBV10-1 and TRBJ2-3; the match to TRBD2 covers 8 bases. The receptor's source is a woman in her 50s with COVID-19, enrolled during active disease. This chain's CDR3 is CASSESIAGTADTQYF. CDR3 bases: TGCGCCAGCAGTGAGTCTATAGCGGGAACGGCAGATACGCAGTATTTT.